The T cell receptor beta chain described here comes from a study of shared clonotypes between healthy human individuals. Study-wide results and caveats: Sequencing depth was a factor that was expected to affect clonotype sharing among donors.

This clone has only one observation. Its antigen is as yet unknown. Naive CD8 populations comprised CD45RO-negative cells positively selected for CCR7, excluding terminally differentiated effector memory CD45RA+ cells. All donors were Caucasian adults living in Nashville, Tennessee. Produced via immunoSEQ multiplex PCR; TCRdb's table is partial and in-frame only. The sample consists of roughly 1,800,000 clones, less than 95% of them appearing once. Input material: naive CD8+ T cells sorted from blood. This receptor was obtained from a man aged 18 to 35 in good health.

This chain's CDR3 is CASSLGAPTQQETQYF. DNA for the CDR3: TGTGCCAGCAGCTTGGGGGCCCCGACACAACAAGAGACCCAGTACTTC. The rearrangement links TRBV5-4 to TRBJ2-5; the D is unclear. CDR1 is SGHNT and CDR2 is YYREEE in the germline V gene (reference sequence). CDR3 length equals 16 residues. Trimming shortened V by 0 bases and J by 2 bases, and 14 bases separated the two germline ends.